These 19 T cell receptor beta chains came from one sample sequenced in a study of cytomegalovirus exposure and HLA in healthy donors. Only in-frame clones appear in the TCRdb table, and some are missing; sequencing was by immunoSEQ multiplex PCR. The table shows about 98,000 clones, with over 75% occurring only once. Sequencing was carried out using PBMCs. The receptors here all came from a man in his late teens or twenties in good health and CMV-seropositive.

This CDR3 is CASSSGGAIQPQHF. CDR3 DNA: TGTGCCAGCAGTTCGGGGGGCGCGATCCAGCCCCAGCATTTT. This sequence joins TRBV27 and TRBJ1-5; D may be TRBD1 (6 bases). Trimming cost V 4 bases and J 7 bases, with 14 bases left between them. Germline CDR1 and CDR2: MNHEY and SMNVEV (reference sequence). This CDR3 is built from 14 residues.

The chain employs TRBV6-1 and TRBJ2-1; TRBD2 aligns across 13 bases. Trimming took 6 bases from V and 4 from J; bases not matched to a gene: 3. Germline CDR1 reads MNHNS; CDR2 reads SASEGT. The CDR3 length is 15 residues. The CDR3 nucleotides are TGTGCCAGCAGGGAGGGACTAGCGGGATACAATGAGCAGTTCTTC. Amino acids: CASREGLAGYNEQFF.

The gene calls are TRBV9 and TRBJ1-3; D remains unclear. The CDR3 spans 15 residues. Germline CDR1 and CDR2: SGDLS and YYNGEE. V gave up 4 bases and J gave up 0 bases, with 11 bases separating them. The CDR3 spells CASSPTESSGNTIYF. In DNA, the CDR3 is TGTGCCAGCAGCCCCACGGAGAGCTCTGGAAACACCATATATTTT.

The V and J genes are TRBV5-4 and TRBJ1-2; TRBD1 matches 9 bases. Germline loops: CDR1 SGHNT, CDR2 YYREEE (reference sequence). V shed 3 bases and J 4 bases; nucleotides not matched to a gene: 7. The CDR3 runs 15 residues. The DNA of the CDR3 is TGTGCCAGCAGCTGGGGGACAGGGTCTAGCTATGGCTACACCTTC. Translation: CASSWGTGSSYGYTF.

CDR3 bases: TGCGCCAGCAGCATGGGGACAGGCTACGAGCAGTACTTC. Its translation: CASSMGTGYEQYF. The chain recombines TRBV5-1 with TRBJ2-7, with TRBD1 matching over 8 bases. CDR3 length: 13 residues. V shed 4 bases, J shed 3 bases, and the junction held 3 bases outside the gene matches. The germline V gene encodes CDR1 SGHRS and CDR2 YFSETQ.

The gene calls are TRBV28 and TRBJ1-4, with 10 bases that match TRBD1. Germline CDR1 reads MDHEN; CDR2 reads SYDVKM. CDR3 size: 15 residues. V was pared by 8 bases and J by 8 bases, with 11 bases of the junction left unmatched. The CDR3 loop is CASRGSGTGEEKLFF. CDR3 sequence (DNA): TGTGCCAGCCGAGGAAGCGGGACAGGGGAAGAAAAACTGTTTTTT. The variable domain in full, with the rest retrieved from reference TRBV28 and TRBJ1-4, is DVKVTQSSRYLVKRTGEKVFLECVQDMDHENMFWYRQDPGLGLRLIYFSYDVKMKEKGDIPEGYSVSREKKERFSLILESASTNQTSMYLCASRGSGTGEEKLFFGSGTQLSVL.

The chain is built from TRBV6-5 and TRBJ2-5; 11 nucleotides line up with TRBD1. The germline gives CDR1 MNHEY, CDR2 SVGAGI. This CDR3 region has 14 residues. After removal of 5 bases from V and 5 bases from J, the junction contained 4 bases not matched to a gene. CDR3 coding DNA: TGTGCCAGCAGTCCTGGACAGGGGGCGGAGACCCAGTACTTC. Protein sequence: CASSPGQGAETQYF.

The chain recombines TRBV9 with TRBJ2-3; TRBD2 matches at 7 bases. Germline CDR1 reads SGDLS; CDR2 reads YYNGEE. This CDR3 is 15 amino acids long. Trimming removed 0 bases from V and 3 bases from J; junction bases left unmatched: 4. CDR3 in amino acids: CASSVGAGVTDTQYF. CDR3 sequence (DNA): TGTGCCAGCAGCGTAGGCGCGGGGGTAACAGATACGCAGTATTTT.

The rearrangement links TRBV5-1 to TRBJ2-5; 9 positions agree with TRBD2. Germline CDR1 is SGHRS and CDR2 is YFSETQ. With V trimmed by 4 bases and J by 5 bases, 9 bases remained unmatched. CDR3 length: 15 amino acids. CDR3: CASSPIGLAPETQYF. CDR3 DNA sequence: TGCGCCAGCAGCCCAATCGGACTAGCGCCTGAGACCCAGTACTTC.

This clone appeared once. The V gene is TRBV7-9, the J gene TRBJ2-5; 9 bases map to TRBD1. The germline CDR1 and CDR2 sequences are SEHNR and FQNEAQ (reference sequence). This CDR3 region has 15 residues. The J segment lost 2 bases and the V segment lost 5 bases, leaving 6 bases of the junction unmatched. CDR3 protein: CASSGTGFVQETQYF. The CDR3 nucleotides read TGTGCCAGCAGCGGGACAGGGTTTGTACAAGAGACCCAGTACTTC.

This chain connects TRBV2 to TRBJ1-3; possibly TRBD1 for D (6 bases). The V end lost 1 base, the J end lost 2 bases, and 9 bases lay between the germline ends. Germline V gene data show CDR1 as SNHLY and CDR2 as FYNNEI. The CDR3 covers 15 residues. The CDR3 nucleotides are TGTGCCAGCAGTGAAGGCTGGGGGCCTGGAAACACCATATATTTT. This encodes CASSEGWGPGNTIYF.

The chain is built from TRBV6-5 and TRBJ2-7, with 8 nucleotides matching TRBD1. The CDR3 is made up of 12 amino acids. V trimming: 5 bases; J trimming: 12 bases; junction bases outside the gene matches: 9. Germline CDR1 reads MNHEY; CDR2 reads SVGAGI. CDR3 region: CASSGGQGSSYF. CDR3 nucleotide sequence: TGTGCCAGCAGTGGAGGACAGGGAAGTTCGTACTTC.

The chain joins TRBV7-6 to TRBJ2-3; 11 nucleotides agree with TRBD1. The CDR3 has 17 amino acids. After removal of 1 base from V and 5 bases from J, the junction contained 8 bases not matched to a gene. Germline V lookup: CDR1 SGHVS, CDR2 FNYEAQ. The CDR3 region is CASSLEGTGGVEDTQYF. CDR3 nucleotides: TGTGCCAGCAGCTTAGAGGGGACAGGGGGGGTTGAAGATACGCAGTATTTT.

V is TRBV19 and J is TRBJ2-7, with D possibly matching TRBD2 (6 bases). Germline CDR1 reads LNHDA; CDR2 reads SQIVND (reference sequence). The V and J ends lost 3 bases and 2 bases respectively, with 14 bases between them. There are 15 residues in the CDR3. CDR3 sequence: CASSIWGERPYEQYF. CDR3 sequence (DNA): TGTGCCAGTAGTATTTGGGGGGAGAGGCCCTACGAGCAGTACTTC. The full variable domain, its missing parts supplied by reference TRBV19 and TRBJ2-7, is DGGITQSPKYLFRKEGQNVTLSCEQNLNHDAMYWYRQDPGQGLRLIYYSQIVNDFQKGDIAEGYSVSREKKESFPLTVTSAQKNPTAFYLCASSIWGERPYEQYFGPGTRLTVT.

The CDR3 nucleotides read TGTGCCAGCAGTTACTATAACAGGGATTCCTATGGCTACACCTTC. The encoded protein is CASSYYNRDSYGYTF. The chain links TRBV6-6 to TRBJ1-2; D is possibly TRBD1 (6 bases). CDR1 is MNHNY, CDR2 SVGAGI, per germline (reference sequence). Trimming took off 1 base at V and 4 bases at J, with 13 bases between the two ends. The CDR3 has 15 amino acids.

This clone turned up a few times. The rearrangement links TRBV7-2 to TRBJ2-7; 11 bases match TRBD1. Germline values: CDR1 SGHTA, CDR2 FQGNSA. V shed 2 bases and J 3 bases; nucleotides not matched to a gene: 3. The CDR3 contains 15 residues. CDR3 protein: CASSLRGQGGYEQYF. The CDR3 DNA sequence: TGTGCCAGCAGCTTAAGGGGACAGGGGGGCTACGAGCAGTACTTC. Combining the CDR3 with reference TRBV7-2 and TRBJ2-7 gives the whole variable domain GAGVSQSPSNKVTEKGKDVELRCDPISGHTALYWYRQSLGQGLEFLIYFQGNSAPDKSGLPSDRFSAERTGGSVSTLTIQRTQQEDSAVYLCASSLRGQGGYEQYFGPGTRLTVT.

The chain couples TRBV2 to TRBJ1-1, with 9 nucleotides matching TRBD1. J lost 0 bases, V lost 7 bases, and 3 bases had no gene match. The CDR3 length is 14 residues. Germline loops: CDR1 SNHLY, CDR2 FYNNEI. The CDR3 reads CASTRTGVNTEAFF. The CDR3 DNA reads TGTGCCAGCACCAGGACAGGGGTGAACACTGAAGCTTTCTTT.

In this sample, this clone turned up a few times. The CDR3 protein is CASSKDRGETQYF. In DNA form, the CDR3 reads TGTGCCAGTAGTAAGGACAGGGGAGAGACCCAGTACTTC. The chain uses TRBV19 and TRBJ2-5, with 9 bases fitting TRBD1. Germline V gene lookup returns CDR1 LNHDA and CDR2 SQIVND (reference sequence). This CDR3 spans 13 amino acids. Trimming at V came to 4 bases and at J to 4 bases, leaving 1 base not matched to a gene.

CDR3 loop: CASSKLAAYTEDTQYF. The CDR3 coding sequence is TGTGCCAGCAGCAAACTAGCGGCTTACACGGAAGATACGCAGTATTTT. This sequence joins TRBV6-6 and TRBJ2-3; 8 bases align to TRBD2. Germline CDR1 is MNHNY and CDR2 is SVGAGI (reference sequence). The CDR3 runs to 16 residues. V gave up 6 bases and J gave up 5 bases; unmatched junction bases: 13.